This entry describes one TCR beta chain. Its specificity is unknown. The sample is drawn from a study of cytomegalovirus exposure and HLA in healthy donors. The study, taken as a whole, reports: The dataset shows that most TCR sequences were rare, while some public TCRs occurred in many donors.

The germline V gene encodes CDR1 SGHAT and CDR2 FQNNGV. Trimming at V came to 3 bases and at J to 5 bases, leaving 5 bases not matched to a gene. This CDR3 is built from 14 residues. PCR used 60 Vbeta primers and 13 Jbeta primers. Per the original methods: In a later analysis, of roughly 83 million unique beta chains, roughly 11 million appeared in at least two donors. Libraries were prepared by immunoSEQ multiplex PCR; TCRdb keeps only in-frame clonotypes and omits some of them. D and trimming come from the DNA, and the V and J calls and clone size come from that table. Of some 64,000 clones in the sample, 89% were seen once.

The rearrangement links TRBV11-2 to TRBJ2-7; 9 positions agree with TRBD2. This clonotype originated in a man younger than 40 in good health and CMV-seropositive. The sample taken for sequencing was PBMCs. The CDR3 protein is CASSFSGRINEQYF. The CDR3 DNA is TGTGCCAGCAGCTTTAGCGGGAGAATCAACGAGCAGTACTTC.